This T cell receptor (beta chain) was observed in a study of vaccination and CD4 T cells after COVID-19. Study background: The stimulating agents, overlapping spike peptides, came from SARS-CoV-2, HCoV-NL63, HCoV-OC43 and HCoV-229E. The study, taken as a whole, reports: Among those convalescent, a median approximately 83% of reactive clones emerged solely post-vaccination.

The treatment: 10-day PBMC culture with coronavirus spike peptide pools or control peptides (ViraFEST assay). These CD4+ T cells came from an unexposed donor, sampled before the COVID-19 pandemic (2011-2018). Oncomine TCR Beta short-read sequencing was applied to DNA from cultured CD4+ T cells. TCRdb analysed the PCR reads with MiXCR anew, one entry per CDR3 protein. Of roughly 7,300 distinct CDR3 sequences in the sample, about 43% were seen once. Turning to this clonotype: Antigen: not known.

Germline V gene data show CDR1 as DFQATT and CDR2 as SNEGSKA (reference sequence). The CDR3 consists of 16 residues. The TCR was taken from a human donor in good health. Sequencing was performed on CD4+ T cells from blood, cultured in vitro. The rearrangement joins TRBV20-1 to TRBJ1-5; 10 positions match TRBD1. For the CDR3, the DNA is TGCAGACTTAGACAGGGGGCTACAGATAGCAATCAGCCCCAGCATTTT. Translating gives CRLRQGATDSNQPQHF.